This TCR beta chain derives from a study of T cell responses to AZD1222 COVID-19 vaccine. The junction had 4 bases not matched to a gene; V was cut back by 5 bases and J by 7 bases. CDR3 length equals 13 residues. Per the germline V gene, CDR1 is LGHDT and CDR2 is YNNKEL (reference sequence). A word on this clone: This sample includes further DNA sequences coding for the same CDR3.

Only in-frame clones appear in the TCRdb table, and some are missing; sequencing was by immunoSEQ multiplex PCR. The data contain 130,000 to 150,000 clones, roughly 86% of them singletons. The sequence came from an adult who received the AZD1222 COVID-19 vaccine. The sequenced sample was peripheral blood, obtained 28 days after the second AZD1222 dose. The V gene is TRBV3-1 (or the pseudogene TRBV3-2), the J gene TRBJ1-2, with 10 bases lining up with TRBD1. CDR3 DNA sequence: TGTGCCAGCAGCAACCGGGACAGGGGTGGCTACACCTTC. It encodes CASSNRDRGGYTF.